The rows below give T cell receptor beta chains drawn from one sample of a study of CD8 T cells in ankylosing spondylitis. MiXCR was run by TCRdb on the 5' RACE reads, yielding one entry per CDR3 protein. The table records 300,000 to 400,000 distinct CDR3 sequences, 9.5% to 13% of them present only once. Material for sequencing was blood, either unsorted or a sorted T cell fraction (not recorded which). The receptors were sampled from a female donor with ankylosing spondylitis or in good health (not recorded which). The CDR3 runs from the conserved cysteine through the conserved F or W. A D gene is named only where the DNA matches it firmly. The size of a clone is reported for some rows only, either as once, few or many, or as a class for expanded clones.

clone_size: many; d_call: -; j_call: TRBJ2-7; v_call: TRBV20-1; cdr3_nt: TGCAGTGCTATTTCCGGGACGGTGCGCGAGCAGTACTTC; cdr3_aa: CSAISGTVREQYF
clone_size: many; d_call: -; j_call: TRBJ1-1; v_call: TRBV29-1; cdr3_nt: TGCAGCGTGAGACTTAACGCTGAAGCTTTCTTT; cdr3_aa: CSVRLNAEAFF
clone_size: many; d_call: -; j_call: TRBJ1-1; v_call: TRBV10-3; cdr3_nt: TGTGCCATCGCCGCTATGGGCACTGAAGCTTTCTTT; cdr3_aa: CAIAAMGTEAFF
clone_size: many; d_call: -; j_call: TRBJ2-1; v_call: TRBV5-6; cdr3_nt: TGTGCCAGCAGCTTCGGGGGGCCCTACAATGAGCAGTTCTTC; cdr3_aa: CASSFGGPYNEQFF
clone_size: many; d_call: TRBD2; j_call: TRBJ2-1; v_call: TRBV5-1; cdr3_nt: TGCGCCAGCAGCATCCCTACTAGCGGGGGGGCGAATGAGCAGTTCTTC; cdr3_aa: CASSIPTSGGANEQFF
clone_size: many; d_call: -; j_call: TRBJ2-3; v_call: TRBV20-1; cdr3_nt: TGCAGTGCTAGAGGGCTTGGCACAGATACGCAGTATTTT; cdr3_aa: CSARGLGTDTQYF
clone_size: few; d_call: TRBD1; j_call: TRBJ1-2; v_call: TRBV12-3/TRBV12-4; cdr3_nt: TGTGCCAGCAGTGGGACAGCTAACTATGGCTACACCTTC; cdr3_aa: CASSGTANYGYTF
clone_size: many; d_call: TRBD1; j_call: TRBJ2-3; v_call: TRBV20-1; cdr3_nt: TGCAGTGCTCTATGGGACAGGGATACGCAGTATTTT; cdr3_aa: CSALWDRDTQYF
clone_size: many; d_call: TRBD2; j_call: TRBJ2-1; v_call: TRBV6-2/TRBV6-3; cdr3_nt: TGTGCCAGCAGTTACTCAGTCCACCGGGGGGGCAATGAGCAGTTCTTC; cdr3_aa: CASSYSVHRGGNEQFF
clone_size: -; d_call: -; j_call: TRBJ1-2; v_call: TRBV28; cdr3_nt: TGTGCCAGCAGAGCCCCGGGAGGGAACTATGGCTACACCTTC; cdr3_aa: CASRAPGGNYGYTF
clone_size: many; d_call: -; j_call: TRBJ2-7; v_call: TRBV12-3/TRBV12-4; cdr3_nt: TGTGCCAGCAGTTTAGGCGGGGCCTTATCCCACGAGCAGTACTTC; cdr3_aa: CASSLGGALSHEQYF
clone_size: few; d_call: -; j_call: TRBJ1-2; v_call: TRBV5-5; cdr3_nt: TGTGCCAGCAGCGAACTTGCGAACTATGGCTACACCTTC; cdr3_aa: CASSELANYGYTF
clone_size: many; d_call: -; j_call: TRBJ2-1; v_call: TRBV20-1; cdr3_nt: TGCATGTGGCGGGGCAATGAGCAGTTCTTC; cdr3_aa: CMWRGNEQFF
clone_size: many; d_call: -; j_call: TRBJ2-7; v_call: TRBV20-1; cdr3_nt: TGCAGTGCTAGAGGCACAAGCATCAGCGAGCAGTACTTC; cdr3_aa: CSARGTSISEQYF
clone_size: many; d_call: -; j_call: TRBJ2-1; v_call: TRBV11-2; cdr3_nt: TGTGCCAGCAGCTCCGTCTCTAGCTCCTACAATGAGCAGTTCTTC; cdr3_aa: CASSSVSSSYNEQFF
clone_size: few; d_call: -; j_call: TRBJ2-6; v_call: TRBV5-5; cdr3_nt: TGTGCCAGCAGCTCGGGAAATGCCAACGTCCTGACTTTC; cdr3_aa: CASSSGNANVLTF
clone_size: -; d_call: -; j_call: TRBJ2-3; v_call: TRBV5-6; cdr3_nt: TGTGCCAGCAACGTGGGCCAGACATATACGCAGTATTTT; cdr3_aa: CASNVGQTYTQYF
clone_size: -; d_call: -; j_call: TRBJ2-2; v_call: TRBV19; cdr3_nt: TGTGCCAGTAGTATAGCCGGCAGGGCTTCGACCGGGGAGCTGTTTTTT; cdr3_aa: CASSIAGRASTGELFF
clone_size: -; d_call: -; j_call: TRBJ2-3; v_call: TRBV7-2; cdr3_nt: TGTGCCAGCAGCTTTACAGCCGGGGGTGATTTTGGAGATACGCAGTATTTT; cdr3_aa: CASSFTAGGDFGDTQYF
clone_size: many; d_call: -; j_call: TRBJ1-1; v_call: TRBV7-9; cdr3_nt: TGTGCCAGCAGCTTAGAAGGATCAGCTGAAGCTTTCTTT; cdr3_aa: CASSLEGSAEAFF
clone_size: few; d_call: -; j_call: TRBJ2-6; v_call: TRBV20-1; cdr3_nt: TGCAGTGCTAGAGATCGTGGGGGCTCTGGGGCCAACGTCCTGACTTTC; cdr3_aa: CSARDRGGSGANVLTF
clone_size: -; d_call: -; j_call: TRBJ1-3; v_call: TRBV12-3/TRBV12-4; cdr3_nt: TGTGCCAGCCAATCCTGGGGGGCTGCTGGAAACACCATATATTTT; cdr3_aa: CASQSWGAAGNTIYF
clone_size: many; d_call: -; j_call: TRBJ2-3; v_call: TRBV4-3; cdr3_nt: TGCGCCAGCAGCCAGGAGGACAGCACAGATACGCAGTATTTT; cdr3_aa: CASSQEDSTDTQYF
clone_size: many; d_call: TRBD1; j_call: TRBJ1-2; v_call: TRBV6-1; cdr3_nt: TGTGCCAGCAGAGTCGACAGGGTCAACTATGGCTACACCTTC; cdr3_aa: CASRVDRVNYGYTF
clone_size: -; d_call: -; j_call: TRBJ1-2; v_call: TRBV6-1; cdr3_nt: TGTGCCAGCAGGCCGGGGCAGGGTTTACTCCGAGACTATGGCTACACCTTC; cdr3_aa: CASRPGQGLLRDYGYTF
clone_size: many; d_call: -; j_call: TRBJ1-1; v_call: TRBV5-1; cdr3_nt: TGCGCCAGCAGCACGAGAGGGAGGAGCACTGAAGCTTTCTTT; cdr3_aa: CASSTRGRSTEAFF
clone_size: few; d_call: -; j_call: TRBJ2-5; v_call: TRBV20-1; cdr3_nt: TGCAGTGCTAGAGAGGTCCAGGGGCGGGTAGAGACCCAGTACTTC; cdr3_aa: CSAREVQGRVETQYF
clone_size: few; d_call: TRBD1; j_call: TRBJ1-1; v_call: TRBV11-2; cdr3_nt: TGTGCCAGCGGCACGACAGGGGTCACTGAAGCTTTCTTT; cdr3_aa: CASGTTGVTEAFF
clone_size: many; d_call: -; j_call: TRBJ1-5; v_call: TRBV5-1; cdr3_nt: TGCGCCAGCAGCTTGCGCCCTTTGGAAGGGGGGAATAGCAATCAGCCCCAGCATTTT; cdr3_aa: CASSLRPLEGGNSNQPQHF
clone_size: -; d_call: TRBD2; j_call: TRBJ2-1; v_call: TRBV3-1; cdr3_nt: TGTGCCAGCAGCAACAAGCGGGGGGTGGAGCAGTTCTTC; cdr3_aa: CASSNKRGVEQFF
clone_size: many; d_call: -; j_call: TRBJ1-3; v_call: TRBV18; cdr3_nt: TGTGCCAGCTCAGAGTACTCTGGAAACACCATATATTTT; cdr3_aa: CASSEYSGNTIYF
clone_size: many; d_call: -; j_call: TRBJ1-5; v_call: TRBV5-6; cdr3_nt: TGTGCCAGCAGCTTGTTGGGTCAGGGTAGTGAGCCCCAGCATTTT; cdr3_aa: CASSLLGQGSEPQHF
clone_size: -; d_call: TRBD2; j_call: TRBJ2-7; v_call: TRBV6-5; cdr3_nt: TGTGCCAGCAGGCCGGGGGAGGGTGCGCAGTACTTC; cdr3_aa: CASRPGEGAQYF
clone_size: many; d_call: TRBD2; j_call: TRBJ2-3; v_call: TRBV20-1; cdr3_nt: TGCAGTGCTAGAGACAAATTAGCGGGGTCTAGCACAGATACGCAGTATTTT; cdr3_aa: CSARDKLAGSSTDTQYF
clone_size: -; d_call: TRBD2; j_call: TRBJ2-1; v_call: TRBV7-2; cdr3_nt: TGTGCCAGCAGCTTATTTAGCGGGAGGGCCAATGAGCAGTTCTTC; cdr3_aa: CASSLFSGRANEQFF
clone_size: many; d_call: -; j_call: TRBJ2-3; v_call: TRBV20-1; cdr3_nt: TGCAGTGCTAGAGTTGGGCCGATTCTGAGGACAGATACGCAGTATTTT; cdr3_aa: CSARVGPILRTDTQYF
clone_size: once; d_call: TRBD2; j_call: TRBJ2-5; v_call: TRBV3-1; cdr3_nt: TGTGCCAGCAGCCGTCGACTAGCGGGGGAGATCAGAGAGACCCAGTACTTC; cdr3_aa: CASSRRLAGEIRETQYF
clone_size: many; d_call: TRBD2; j_call: TRBJ2-1; v_call: TRBV12-3/TRBV12-4; cdr3_nt: TGTGCCAGCAGTCCCAGGACTAGCGGGAGTTACAATGAGCAGTTCTTC; cdr3_aa: CASSPRTSGSYNEQFF
clone_size: many; d_call: -; j_call: TRBJ1-5; v_call: TRBV4-1; cdr3_nt: TGCGCCAGCAGCCAAGATGAGGGGCCGTACAATCAGCCCCAGCATTTT; cdr3_aa: CASSQDEGPYNQPQHF
clone_size: many; d_call: -; j_call: TRBJ1-3; v_call: TRBV12-3/TRBV12-4; cdr3_nt: TGTGCCAGCAGTTCTACAGGGACTGGAAACACCATATATTTT; cdr3_aa: CASSSTGTGNTIYF
clone_size: -; d_call: TRBD1; j_call: TRBJ2-2; v_call: TRBV24-1; cdr3_nt: TGTGCCACCAGTGATCCTCCGGGACAGGGGAACACCGGGGAGCTGTTTTTT; cdr3_aa: CATSDPPGQGNTGELFF
clone_size: many; d_call: TRBD1; j_call: TRBJ2-7; v_call: TRBV5-1; cdr3_nt: TGCGCCAGCAGCTTGATAACAGGGGGCGGATACGAGCAGTACTTC; cdr3_aa: CASSLITGGGYEQYF
clone_size: many; d_call: -; j_call: TRBJ2-5; v_call: TRBV20-1; cdr3_nt: TGCAGTGCTGCTTTATCCCGACGGGAGACCCAGTACTTC; cdr3_aa: CSAALSRRETQYF
clone_size: many; d_call: -; j_call: TRBJ2-7; v_call: TRBV29-1; cdr3_nt: TGCAGCGTTGAAGGGGTGTCCCCCTTAAACTACGAGCAGTACTTC; cdr3_aa: CSVEGVSPLNYEQYF
clone_size: many; d_call: TRBD1; j_call: TRBJ2-5; v_call: TRBV28; cdr3_nt: TGTGCCAGCAGTTATACAGGGGGGATCCAAGAGACCCAGTACTTC; cdr3_aa: CASSYTGGIQETQYF
clone_size: -; d_call: -; j_call: TRBJ2-2; v_call: TRBV3-1; cdr3_nt: TGTGCCAGCAGCCACCACGGGAAAACCGGGGAGCTGTTTTTT; cdr3_aa: CASSHHGKTGELFF
clone_size: many; d_call: -; j_call: TRBJ2-7; v_call: TRBV27; cdr3_nt: TGTGCCAGCAGTTCCGGTCGAAGGGCTTACGAGCAGTACTTC; cdr3_aa: CASSSGRRAYEQYF
clone_size: many; d_call: TRBD2; j_call: TRBJ2-3; v_call: TRBV9; cdr3_nt: TGTGCCAGCAGCGTAGAGGGACTAGCGGGGACTAGCACAGATACGCAGTATTTT; cdr3_aa: CASSVEGLAGTSTDTQYF
clone_size: many; d_call: -; j_call: TRBJ2-7; v_call: TRBV21-1; cdr3_nt: TGTGCCAGCAGCAAAGGGATCAGGCTGGGGGACGAGCAGTACTTC; cdr3_aa: CASSKGIRLGDEQYF
clone_size: few; d_call: TRBD1; j_call: TRBJ2-1; v_call: TRBV27; cdr3_nt: TGTGCCAGCAGTGAGGGACAGGGCTCCTACAATGAGCAGTTCTTC; cdr3_aa: CASSEGQGSYNEQFF
clone_size: many; d_call: -; j_call: TRBJ1-1; v_call: TRBV6-5; cdr3_nt: TGTGCCAGCAGTTACCAGGGATACACTGAAGCTTTCTTT; cdr3_aa: CASSYQGYTEAFF
clone_size: many; d_call: TRBD1; j_call: TRBJ1-5; v_call: TRBV20-1; cdr3_nt: TGCAGTGCTAGAGATCTACAGGGGGCAAATCAGCCCCAGCATTTT; cdr3_aa: CSARDLQGANQPQHF
clone_size: -; d_call: TRBD1; j_call: TRBJ1-3; v_call: TRBV11-2; cdr3_nt: TGTGCCAGCAGCCCACACTTTGGACAGGGACGGAAGGACTCTGGAAACACCATATATTTT; cdr3_aa: CASSPHFGQGRKDSGNTIYF